This record covers a single T cell receptor beta chain. The antigen is unknown. In germline, CDR1 is SGHTA, CDR2 FQGNSA. The CDR3 is 13 amino acids. V lost 5 bases and J lost 4, with 11 bases in between. These data are taken from a study of T-cell memory formation after mild COVID-19. Study-level background: TCR clusters largely stayed donor specific. Study-wide results and limits: While clones contracting from day 15 to 85 were balanced between CD4 and CD8, later expanders leaned CD4+.

TCRdb reprocessed the 5' RACE reads with MiXCR, giving one entry per CDR3 protein. Here the sample spans about 390,000 distinct CDR3 sequences, 16% being singletons. Sequenced: PBMCs or a T cell subset sorted from them (not recorded which). The gene calls are TRBV7-2 and TRBJ2-5; D is ambiguous. This sequence was found in a man between 18 and 35 years old who had mild COVID-19 (a few samples of this study predate the infection). Cell type and time point are not known. CDR3 protein: CASSPGLVETQYF. CDR3 DNA: TGTGCCAGCAGCCCTGGGCTAGTAGAGACCCAGTACTTC.